These 12 T cell receptor beta chains were all obtained from the same sample, sequenced in a study of TIL therapy for anti-PD-1-resistant metastatic lung cancer. Documented time point: pre-treatment sample, taken before nivolumab and TIL therapy. The libraries were made with immunoSEQ v3. Generated by immunoSEQ multiplex PCR, the TCRdb table keeps only in-frame clones and is missing some. The data contain about 32,000 clones, roughly 69% of them seen just once; the ten biggest clones take up about 3%. The material sequenced was blood, taken at baseline. The source of these receptors is a woman between 30 and 80 years old with non-small cell lung cancer.

This clone showed up just a few times. The chain combines TRBV2 with TRBJ1-2, with unresolved D. CDR1 is SNHLY, CDR2 FYNNEI, per germline. The CDR3 has 13 residues. V was pared by 2 bases and J by 7 bases, with 11 bases between. The CDR3 sequence: CASSERERTGYTF. Here the CDR3 DNA reads TGTGCCAGCAGTGAAAGGGAGAGGACTGGCTACACCTTC.

This sequence joins TRBV27 and TRBJ2-5; 9 bases map to TRBD1. The CDR3 covers 14 residues. Germline CDR1 and CDR2: MNHEY and SMNVEV (reference sequence). The ends lost 4 bases at V and 5 bases at J; junction bases unmatched: 5. CDR3: CASSSGTGSETQYF. CDR3 coding DNA: TGTGCCAGCAGTTCCGGGACAGGGTCTGAGACCCAGTACTTC.

This chain connects TRBV6-5 to TRBJ2-7, with D hard to call. V was clipped by 11 bases and J by 1 base, with 18 bases between them. Germline V gives CDR1 MNHEY, CDR2 SVGAGI. This CDR3 comprises 14 residues. In nucleotides, the CDR3 is TGTGCCGTGAGAAGGGATTTTAAATCCTACGAGCAGTACTTC. The encoded protein is CAVRRDFKSYEQYF.

The genes are TRBV5-1 and TRBJ1-1, with D maybe TRBD1 (5 bases). Trimming left V 2 bases short and J 1 base short, with 12 bases between. Per the germline V gene, CDR1 is SGHRS and CDR2 is YFSETQ. CDR3 length: 15 amino acids. CDR3 residues: CASSLPRGENTEAFF. CDR3 nucleotide sequence: TGCGCCAGCAGCTTACCGCGAGGGGAGAACACTGAAGCTTTCTTT.

This clone showed up just once. This chain connects TRBV6-1 to TRBJ1-1; possible D gene TRBD1, 6 bases. The CDR3 runs 13 residues. V gave up 6 bases and J gave up 4 bases, with 12 bases separating them. CDR1 MNHNS and CDR2 SASEGT come from the germline V gene. This chain's CDR3 is CASRPRGITEAFF. CDR3 sequence (DNA): TGTGCCAGCAGACCCAGGGGAATCACTGAAGCTTTCTTT.

This clone appeared a single time. The genes are TRBV6-5 and TRBJ2-3; D remains ambiguous. Germline V gene lookup returns CDR1 MNHEY and CDR2 SVGAGI. The V and J ends lost 2 bases and 4 bases respectively, with 7 bases between them. The CDR3 runs 13 residues. The CDR3 sequence is CASSYNLADTQYF. In DNA, the CDR3 is TGTGCCAGCAGTTACAACTTGGCAGATACGCAGTATTTT.

The chain joins TRBV25-1 to TRBJ1-5; TRBD1 matches 7 bases. Germline V gene data show CDR1 as MGHDK and CDR2 as SYGVNS. There are 15 residues in the CDR3. The V gene end was trimmed by 3 bases and the J gene end by 2 bases; junction bases not matched to a gene: 4. Here the CDR3 DNA reads TGTGCCAGCAGTGACGACAGGGAGGGCAATCAGCCCCAGCATTTT. The encoded protein is CASSDDREGNQPQHF.

The chain couples TRBV4-2 to TRBJ2-7; TRBD2 aligns across 11 bases. Trimming cost V 1 base and J 5 bases; bases outside gene matches: 7. CDR3 length equals 16 residues. Germline CDR1 reads LGHNA; CDR2 reads YNFKEQ. The CDR3 DNA follows: TGTGCCAGCAGCCAAGCTACTAGCGGGAGCCTCCACGAGCAGTACTTC. Translating it yields CASSQATSGSLHEQYF.

The rearrangement links TRBV29-1 to TRBJ2-7, with 7 bases lining up with TRBD1. The junction had 8 bases not matched to a gene; V was cut back by 6 bases and J by 6 bases. CDR1 and CDR2 from the germline V gene are SQVTM and ANQGSEA. There are 12 residues in the CDR3. The CDR3 protein is CSVVQGLGEQYF. The CDR3, as DNA: TGCAGCGTAGTACAGGGGTTGGGCGAGCAGTACTTC.

This chain joins TRBV6-6 and TRBJ1-3; maybe TRBD1 (5 bases). The CDR3 extends over 14 amino acids. CDR1 and CDR2 (germline): MNHNY, SVGAGI (reference sequence). The ends were cut back, 6 bases at V and 4 bases at J, with 13 bases in the middle. The CDR3 nucleotides read TGTGCCAGCAGGCCCCCGACAGCAGGAAACACCATATATTTT. Encoded protein: CASRPPTAGNTIYF.

The chain combines TRBV18 with TRBJ1-3; D is ambiguous. Germline values: CDR1 KGHSH, CDR2 LQKENI. This CDR3 contains 14 residues. V lost 3 bases to trimming and J lost 1 base, with 7 bases between them. CDR3 DNA sequence: TGTGCCAGCTCACCTTCGGGGTCTGGAAACACCATATATTTT. Its translation: CASSPSGSGNTIYF.

The V call is TRBV5-6, the J call TRBJ1-5; 8 positions agree with TRBD1. The CDR3 is made up of 18 amino acids. The V segment lost 0 bases and the J segment 4 bases; nucleotides outside the gene matches: 12. The germline CDR1 and CDR2 sequences are SGHDT and YYEEEE. The CDR3 coding sequence is TGTGCCAGCAGCTTGGGCAAAAGGACAGGGACAAGAAATCAGCCCCAGCATTTT. Its protein product is CASSLGKRTGTRNQPQHF. The whole variable domain, remainder taken from reference TRBV5-6 and TRBJ1-5, is DAGVTQSPTHLIKTRGQQVTLRCSPKSGHDTVSWYQQALGQGPQFIFQYYEEEERQRGNFPDRFSGHQFPNYSSELNVNALLLGDSALYLCASSLGKRTGTRNQPQHFGDGTRLSIL.